Below are 2 T cell receptor beta chains sequenced from a single sample in a study of a mutant IDH1 vaccine in newly diagnosed glioma. Assay: immunoSEQ multiplex PCR; the TCRdb copy retains only in-frame clones and omits some. The sample includes more than 80,000 clones, 83% of them seen just once. Time point defined: baseline, week 1 (first vaccination visit). As to treatment: pre-vaccination baseline after standard-of-care therapy. Sequencing was performed on PBMCs, taken from a glioma patient treated with radiotherapy, temozolomide or both. The receptors shown here come from a woman in her 50s with glioma.

The chain links TRBV4-1 to TRBJ2-2; D unresolved. CDR3 length: 14 residues. V lost 4 bases and J lost 6, with 12 bases in between. Germline CDR1 MGHRA, CDR2 YSYEKL. The CDR3 spells CASSLRLSPGELFF. For the CDR3, the DNA is TGCGCCAGCAGCCTCCGACTTTCCCCCGGGGAGCTGTTTTTT.

V and J are TRBV30 and TRBJ2-7; TRBD2 matches at 8 bases. Germline trimming cut 8 bases from V and 0 bases from J; bases unmatched to any gene: 3. Per the germline V gene, CDR1 is GTSNPN and CDR2 is SVGIG (reference sequence). This CDR3 comprises 12 residues. CDR3 bases: TGTGCCGGGACTAGAAGCTCCTACGAGCAGTACTTC. This translates into CAGTRSSYEQYF.